This passage covers 27 T cell receptor beta chains from one sample sequenced in a study of tumor T cells in aggressive B-cell lymphoma. Some clones are missing from TCRdb's copy, which holds only in-frame ones; the method was immunoSEQ multiplex PCR. The data hold 6,200 or so clones, with approximately 88% observed a single time. Specimen: tumor tissue. The receptors originated from an adult with diffuse large B cell lymphoma. Some clones in this sample may be carry-over from other donors' samples.

The count of this clone is one. DNA for the CDR3: TGTGCCAGCAGCGCGCAAGAGACCCAGTACTTC. It specifies CASSAQETQYF. The J gene is TRBJ2-5, the V gene TRBV7-9, with D unresolved. Germline CDR1 reads SEHNR; CDR2 reads FQNEAQ (reference sequence). The CDR3 totals 11 residues. The V gene lost 5 bases and the J gene lost 2 bases, with 3 bases spanning the gap.

The chain carries TRBV9 and TRBJ2-3; possibly TRBD1 for D (5 bases). V was trimmed by 0 bases and J by 3 bases, leaving 14 bases between them. The CDR3 is made up of 16 amino acids. Germline V CDR1 and CDR2: SGDLS, YYNGEE. CDR3: CASSVGVIRATDTQYF. The CDR3 DNA reads as TGTGCCAGCAGCGTAGGGGTGATCAGGGCAACAGATACGCAGTATTTT.

The chain employs TRBV9 and TRBJ1-6, with 8 positions matching TRBD1. Trimming cost V 5 bases and J 7 bases; bases outside gene matches: 8. Germline assignment: CDR1 SGDLS and CDR2 YYNGEE. The CDR3 spans 15 residues. The CDR3 region has the DNA TGTGCCAGCAGTGAGCTTGGACAGGGCAATTCACCCCTCCACTTT. Translation gives CASSELGQGNSPLHF.

This clone was counted once. V and J are TRBV6-5 and TRBJ2-5, with 9 positions matching TRBD2. The V gene's germline CDR1 is MNHEY and CDR2 SVGAGI. V trimming: 7 bases; J trimming: 0 bases; junction bases outside the gene matches: 6. The CDR3 runs to 15 residues. CDR3 in amino acids: CASTVAGAYQETQYF. CDR3 nucleotide sequence: TGTGCCAGCACGGTAGCGGGGGCTTACCAAGAGACCCAGTACTTC.

This sequence joins TRBV7-6 and TRBJ2-1; D gene uncertain. Trimming stripped 1 base from V and 5 bases from J, with 9 bases between. The CDR3 is made up of 14 amino acids. Germline-derived CDR1 and CDR2 are SGHVS and FNYEAQ. The CDR3 coding sequence is TGTGCCAGCAGCTTAGAGTGGTCAGACAATGAGCAGTTCTTC. Protein sequence: CASSLEWSDNEQFF.

The chain employs TRBV6-5 and TRBJ2-3; D gene ambiguous. The germline V gene has CDR1 MNHEY and CDR2 SVGAGI. Trimming left V 5 bases short and J 5 bases short, with 8 bases between. The CDR3 is made up of 12 amino acids. The DNA for the CDR3 is TGTGCCAGCAGTAACACAAAAGATACGCAGTATTTT. Encoded protein: CASSNTKDTQYF.

This sequence joins TRBV12-5 and TRBJ2-3; possible D gene TRBD2, 7 bases. The ends were cut back, 0 bases at V and 0 bases at J, with 10 bases in the middle. Germline V gene lookup returns CDR1 LGHNT and CDR2 FRNRAP. This CDR3 has 16 amino acids. CDR3 loop: CASGLVQGGSTDTQYF. In DNA, the CDR3 is TGTGCTAGTGGTTTGGTACAGGGAGGGAGCACAGATACGCAGTATTTT.

In DNA form, the CDR3 reads TGTGCCAGCAGCCCTGTGGACAGGGGCAGCTACGAGCAGTACTTC. Translation: CASSPVDRGSYEQYF. The chain employs TRBV13 and TRBJ2-7, with 9 bases identical to TRBD1. This CDR3 is built from 15 residues. From germline, CDR1 is PRHDT and CDR2 FYEKMQ (reference sequence). V lost 5 bases and J lost 3; bases outside the gene matches: 8.

The rearrangement links TRBV7-2 to TRBJ1-6, with 10 positions matching TRBD1. This CDR3 has 16 residues. Germline V gene data show CDR1 as SGHTA and CDR2 as FQGNSA. Trimming removed 5 bases from V and 4 bases from J; junction bases left unmatched: 5. The CDR3 region is CASSLRDRGYNSPLHF. The DNA of the CDR3 is TGTGCCAGCAGCCTACGGGACAGGGGTTATAATTCACCCCTCCACTTT.

V and J are TRBV6-5 and TRBJ2-4; perhaps TRBD2 as D (5 bases). V lost 0 bases and J lost 9, with 15 bases in between. Looked up from germline, CDR1 is MNHEY and CDR2 is SVGAGI. There are 15 residues in the CDR3. In DNA, the CDR3 is TGTGCCAGCAGTTACTCAGGAGGAGCAGACATCATTCAGTACTTC. Encoded protein: CASSYSGGADIIQYF.

The rearrangement joins TRBV27 to TRBJ2-1; tentative D call: TRBD2 (5 bases). The V and J ends lost 3 bases and 5 bases respectively, with 11 bases between them. The germline gives CDR1 MNHEY, CDR2 SMNVEV (reference sequence). CDR3 length equals 14 residues. CDR3 nucleotides: TGTGCCAGCAGTTTGTCCCCCGGGAACAATGAGCAGTTCTTC. It specifies CASSLSPGNNEQFF.

This clone was detected once. V and J are TRBV5-1 and TRBJ2-1, with TRBD1 matching 10 bases. Germline loops: CDR1 SGHRS, CDR2 YFSETQ. The CDR3 is 13 amino acids. The ends lost 3 bases at V and 8 bases at J; junction bases unmatched: 2. CDR3 nucleotides: TGCGCCAGCAGCTCCGGGACAGGGGATGAGCAGTTCTTC. Protein product: CASSSGTGDEQFF.

The rearrangement links TRBV19 to TRBJ2-5; the D gene is possibly TRBD1 (6 bases). CDR1 is LNHDA and CDR2 is SQIVND in the germline V gene (reference sequence). Trimming shortened V by 5 bases and J by 4 bases, and 11 bases separated the two germline ends. The CDR3 spans 13 residues. CDR3 region: CASSEQGAETQYF. The CDR3 DNA is TGTGCCAGTAGTGAACAGGGCGCAGAGACCCAGTACTTC.

This chain connects TRBV18 to TRBJ2-2; maybe TRBD1 (6 bases). The V end was cut by 1 base, the J end by 0 bases, with 9 bases between. CDR1 is KGHSH, CDR2 LQKENI, per germline. The CDR3 is 16 amino acids. Here the CDR3 reads CASSPRGQTNTGELFF. CDR3 DNA: TGTGCCAGCTCACCACGCGGACAGACGAACACCGGGGAGCTGTTTTTT. Looking up the rest from reference TRBV18 and TRBJ2-2 gives the full variable domain: NAGVMQNPRHLVRRRGQEARLRCSPMKGHSHVYWYRQLPEEGLKFMVYLQKENIIDESGMPKERFSAEFPKEGPSILRIQQVVRGDSAAYFCASSPRGQTNTGELFFGEGSRLTVL.

This clone was counted a single time. Written as DNA, the CDR3 is TGTGCCAGCAGCCCACTAGCGGGGGCCTCCTACGAGCAGTACTTC. Encoded protein: CASSPLAGASYEQYF. The chain recombines TRBV7-2 with TRBJ2-7; 11 nucleotides agree with TRBD2. CDR3 length: 15 residues. Trimming removed 5 bases from V and 0 bases from J; junction bases left unmatched: 3. Per the germline V gene, CDR1 is SGHTA and CDR2 is FQGNSA.

The chain employs TRBV29-1 and TRBJ2-7; TRBD2 might be the D (6 bases). Per the germline V gene, CDR1 is SQVTM and CDR2 is ANQGSEA. Trimming took 6 bases from V and 7 from J, leaving 13 bases between them. CDR3 length: 11 residues. CDR3 DNA: TGCAGCGTATCAAAAGGAGGGGAGCAGTACTTC. It codes for CSVSKGGEQYF.

CDR3 DNA sequence: TGTGCCAGCTCACCACTACTCACAGATACGCAGTATTTT. Amino acids: CASSPLLTDTQYF. The chain is built from TRBV18 and TRBJ2-3; unclear D gene. The germline CDR1 and CDR2 sequences are KGHSH and LQKENI. The V gene lost 1 base and the J gene lost 2 bases, with 4 bases spanning the gap. The CDR3 is 13 amino acids.

The chain has TRBV7-9 and TRBJ2-5; 7 bases agree with TRBD1. V trimming: 5 bases; J trimming: 5 bases; junction bases outside the gene matches: 5. Germline V gene data show CDR1 as SEHNR and CDR2 as FQNEAQ (reference sequence). This CDR3 comprises 13 residues. CDR3 loop: CASSRTGRETQYF. The CDR3 nucleotides read TGTGCCAGCAGCCGGACAGGAAGGGAGACCCAGTACTTC. Full variable domain (rest looked up from reference TRBV7-9 and TRBJ2-5): DTGVSQNPRHKITKRGQNVTFRCDPISEHNRLYWYRQTLGQGPEFLTYFQNEAQLEKSRLLSDRFSAERPKGSFSTLEIQRTEQGDSAMYLCASSRTGRETQYFGPGTRLLVL.

CDR3 nucleotide sequence: TGTGCCAGCAGCCCTCGGACTAGCGGGGAACCTAGCACAGATACGCAGTATTTT. Protein: CASSPRTSGEPSTDTQYF. The V gene is TRBV11-3, the J gene TRBJ2-3; 12 nucleotides match TRBD2. CDR3 length: 18 residues. In germline, CDR1 is SGHNT, CDR2 YENEEA. With V trimmed by 5 bases and J by 0 bases, 9 bases remained unmatched.

The J gene is TRBJ1-3, the V gene TRBV9; D unresolved. This CDR3 region has 13 residues. V was cut by 2 bases and J by 0 bases, with 3 bases left in between. Germline assignment: CDR1 SGDLS and CDR2 YYNGEE. The CDR3 region is CASSVSSGNTIYF. The DNA for the CDR3 is TGTGCCAGCAGCGTCTCCTCTGGAAACACCATATATTTT.

The chain combines TRBV5-1 with TRBJ2-7, with a tentative D call TRBD1 (7 bases). Germline loops: CDR1 SGHRS, CDR2 YFSETQ. V shed 6 bases and J shed 3 bases, with 19 bases lying between them. The CDR3 length is 15 residues. The DNA of the CDR3 is TGCGCCAGCAAAGAGGGGGGACAGCCCTTCTACGAGCAGTACTTC. Protein: CASKEGGQPFYEQYF.

This clone occurred once. The rearrangement joins TRBV5-1 to TRBJ2-7; D may be TRBD2 (6 bases). From germline, CDR1 is SGHRS and CDR2 YFSETQ. The CDR3 consists of 16 residues. The V end lost 1 base, the J end lost 3 bases, and 17 bases lay between the germline ends. The CDR3 nucleotides are TGCGCCAGCAGCTTGTCTAGTGGCGGGGCCCACTACGAGCAGTACTTC. It translates to CASSLSSGGAHYEQYF. The full variable domain, with the rest looked up from reference TRBV5-1 and TRBJ2-7, is KAGVTQTPRYLIKTRGQQVTLSCSPISGHRSVSWYQQTPGQGLQFLFEYFSETQRNKGNFPGRFSGRQFSNSRSEMNVSTLELGDSALYLCASSLSSGGAHYEQYFGPGTRLTVT.

The chain links TRBV5-4 to TRBJ1-3; no definite D call. Germline lookup yields CDR1 SGHNT and CDR2 YYREEE (reference sequence). CDR3 size: 14 residues. With 2 bases removed from V and 0 bases from J, the gap between germline ends came to 6 bases. CDR3 sequence (DNA): TGTGCCAGCAGCTTCTGGCCCTCTGGAAACACCATATATTTT. Translation gives CASSFWPSGNTIYF.

The J gene is TRBJ1-2, the V gene TRBV5-1; TRBD1 agrees at 8 bases. This CDR3 is built from 13 residues. The V segment lost 2 bases and the J segment 6 bases; nucleotides outside the gene matches: 3. Germline loops: CDR1 SGHRS, CDR2 YFSETQ. The CDR3 loop is CASSFQGAHGYTF. The CDR3 DNA reads as TGCGCCAGCAGCTTCCAGGGGGCGCATGGCTACACCTTC.

This chain uses TRBV2 with TRBJ2-4; TRBD2 aligns across 7 bases. Germline loops: CDR1 SNHLY, CDR2 FYNNEI. This CDR3 region has 18 residues. The ends lost 3 bases at V and 5 bases at J; junction bases unmatched: 16. CDR3 DNA sequence: TGTGCCAGCAGTGACGCGGGGGTCCTACGGCAGTACCAAAACATTCAGTACTTC. It yields the protein CASSDAGVLRQYQNIQYF.

This chain connects TRBV6-1 to TRBJ1-5; D is possibly TRBD1 (6 bases). Looked up from germline, CDR1 is MNHNS and CDR2 is SASEGT. Between the trimmed V and J ends, which lost 4 bases and 6 bases, there was a span of 13 bases. The CDR3 has 14 amino acids. In DNA, the CDR3 is TGTGCCAGCAGTGGAGGACAGACGGGTCAGCCCCAGCATTTT. Translation gives CASSGGQTGQPQHF.

The chain employs TRBV14 and TRBJ2-2; D not resolved. V dropped 2 bases and J dropped 1 base, with 5 bases sitting between them. The germline V gene encodes CDR1 SGHDN and CDR2 FVKESK. The CDR3 runs 14 residues. Here the CDR3 reads CASSQYGNTGELFF. For the CDR3, the DNA is TGTGCCAGCAGCCAATACGGGAACACCGGGGAGCTGTTTTTT. The variable domain in full, completed from reference TRBV14 and TRBJ2-2, reads EAGVTQFPSHSVIEKGQTVTLRCDPISGHDNLYWYRRVMGKEIKFLLHFVKESKQDESGMPNNRFLAERTGGTYSTLKVQPAELEDSGVYFCASSQYGNTGELFFGEGSRLTVL.